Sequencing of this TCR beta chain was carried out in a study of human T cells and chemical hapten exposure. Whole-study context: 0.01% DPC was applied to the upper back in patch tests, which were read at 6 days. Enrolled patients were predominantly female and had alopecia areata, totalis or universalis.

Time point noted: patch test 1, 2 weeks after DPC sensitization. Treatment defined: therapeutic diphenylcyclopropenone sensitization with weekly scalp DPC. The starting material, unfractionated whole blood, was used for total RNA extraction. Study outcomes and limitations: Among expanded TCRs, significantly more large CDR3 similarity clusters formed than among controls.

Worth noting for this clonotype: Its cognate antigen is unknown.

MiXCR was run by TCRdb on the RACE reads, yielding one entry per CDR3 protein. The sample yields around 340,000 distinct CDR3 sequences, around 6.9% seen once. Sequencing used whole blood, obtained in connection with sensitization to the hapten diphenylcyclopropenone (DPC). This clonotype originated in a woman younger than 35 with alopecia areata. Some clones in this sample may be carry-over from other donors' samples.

The CDR3 reads CASSYGGGWYGYTF. CDR3 DNA: TGTGCCAGCAGTTACGGCGGGGGCTGGTATGGCTACACCTTC. This chain uses TRBV6-2 or TRBV6-3 with TRBJ1-2, with TRBD1 as a possible D gene (6 bases). V was trimmed by 2 bases and J by 5 bases, leaving 12 bases between them. CDR1 is MNHEY, CDR2 SVGEGT, per germline. This CDR3 comprises 14 residues.